Listed below are T cell receptor beta chains from one sample, sequenced in a study of blood T cell repertoires in COVID-19. Libraries were prepared by immunoSEQ multiplex PCR; TCRdb keeps only in-frame clonotypes and omits some of them. The sample comprises roughly 180,000 clones, roughly 83% of which are singletons, and about 6.7% rests with the top ten. Sequences were obtained from peripheral blood. These receptors were obtained from a woman aged 40 to 49 with COVID-19, enrolled during active disease. CDR3s include the opening cysteine and the closing phenylalanine or tryptophan. A D gene is named only where the DNA matches it firmly. Clone size is shown for a subset of rows, as once, few, many or a class of expanded clone.

cdr3_nt cdr3_aa j_call d_call clone_size v_call
TGCAGCGTTGAAGATACAGGGGTCGGAGGTTACGAGCAGTACTTC CSVEDTGVGGYEQYF TRBJ2-7 TRBD1 . TRBV29-1
TGCAGCGTTGGAGGGCGGGTCGGGACTGAAGCTTTCTTT CSVGGRVGTEAFF TRBJ1-1 . . TRBV29-1
TGTGCCAGCAGCCCGGCAAGCGGGAGGGCCAAGGCCAAAAACATTCAGTACTTC CASSPASGRAKAKNIQYF TRBJ2-4 TRBD2 . TRBV13
TGTGCCAGCTCACCTCAGGCCAACGTCCTGACTTTC CASSPQANVLTF TRBJ2-6 . . TRBV18
TGCGCCAGCAGCACGGGACAGAGCTATGGCTACACCTTC CASSTGQSYGYTF TRBJ1-2 TRBD1 . TRBV5-1
TGTGCCAGCAGTTACAACCCGACAGGGACAGATACGCAGTATTTT CASSYNPTGTDTQYF TRBJ2-3 TRBD1 . TRBV27
TGTGCCAGCTCCCCGTTGGCAGAGAACACTGAAGCTTTCTTT CASSPLAENTEAFF TRBJ1-1 . . TRBV18
TGTGCCATCAGTGGGAGCGGGGGGGCCAGAGATACGCAGTATTTT CAISGSGGARDTQYF TRBJ2-3 TRBD2 few TRBV10-3
TGTGCCAGCAGGGGGGGGGCGCCGAACACTGAAGCTTTCTTT CASRGGAPNTEAFF TRBJ1-1 . . TRBV6-5
TGTGCCAGCAGTTACTTGGGGGCGAGTGGCTACACCTTC CASSYLGASGYTF TRBJ1-2 . once TRBV6-5
TGCGCCAGCAGCCCGCCCAGACAGGGGCCGGTCGAGGCCTACAATGAGCAGTTCTTC CASSPPRQGPVEAYNEQFF TRBJ2-1 TRBD1 . TRBV5-1
TGTGCCAGCAGCTTAAGGGCCAGGGCCACCGGGGAGCTGTTTTTT CASSLRARATGELFF TRBJ2-2 . . TRBV11-2
TGTGCCAGCAGCGGGGGGACGCCTTACGGGAGAACCCTCGAGCAGTACTTC CASSGGTPYGRTLEQYF TRBJ2-7 . . TRBV5-4
TGTGCTAGTTCTCTCGGGAATGAAAAACTGTTTTTT CASSLGNEKLFF TRBJ1-4 . . TRBV12-5
TGTGCCAGCAGTGAATACGGAGGGAGCAATCAGCCCCAGCATTTT CASSEYGGSNQPQHF TRBJ1-5 . . TRBV6-1
TGTGCCACTTCCTCCCGGGACAGGGGTTATAGCAATCAGCCCCAGCATTTT CATSSRDRGYSNQPQHF TRBJ1-5 TRBD1 once TRBV27
TGTGCCAGCAGCCTCCAGGGGGAGGACACAGATACGCAGTATTTT CASSLQGEDTDTQYF TRBJ2-3 . . TRBV5-6
TGTGCCAGCAAGGGGGCAGCGAACACCGGGGAGCTGTTTTTT CASKGAANTGELFF TRBJ2-2 TRBD1 . TRBV6-5
TGTGCCAGTTCCGAGCGGGGGAGCCAAGAGACCCAGTACTTC CASSERGSQETQYF TRBJ2-5 TRBD2 . TRBV6-5
TGTGCCAGCATTAGAACTGAAGCTTTCTTT CASIRTEAFF TRBJ1-1 . . TRBV5-8
TGCGCCAGCAGCTTGGTGACACGGAATGAGCAGTTCTTC CASSLVTRNEQFF TRBJ2-1 . . TRBV5-1
TGTGCCAGCAGCCTCACTAGCGGGGGATACAATGAGCAGTTCTTC CASSLTSGGYNEQFF TRBJ2-1 TRBD2 once TRBV7-2
TGTGCCAGTCAAGGGCCAGGGACTGTCGGCTACACCTTC CASQGPGTVGYTF TRBJ1-2 . . TRBV2
TGTGCCAGCAGCGTTAGCGGGAGTTCTTCTGGTGAGCAGTTCTTC CASSVSGSSSGEQFF TRBJ2-1 TRBD2 . TRBV9
TGTGCCAGTAGTCTCCAGACTAGCGGGGGGACAAAGTACTTC CASSLQTSGGTKYF TRBJ2-4 TRBD2 . TRBV19
TGTGCCAGCAGGCCAGGGGGCCCAGATACGCAGTATTTT CASRPGGPDTQYF TRBJ2-3 TRBD1 . TRBV28
TGTGCCAGCAGCCGTGGACTAGCGGGAGTTGTTGAGCAGTTCTTC CASSRGLAGVVEQFF TRBJ2-1 TRBD2 . TRBV6-5
TGTGCCAGCAGCCCGGGACTAGCGGGAGTGGGGGCAGCGGGCCAGTACTTC CASSPGLAGVGAAGQYF TRBJ2-5 TRBD2 . TRBV5-4
TGCGCCAGCAGCTCACGACAGGGTCGAAGATGGGCCCAGCATTTT CASSSRQGRRWAQHF TRBJ1-5 TRBD1 once TRBV5-1
TGTGCCAGCACCTCGGAGGCCCTTTCCGGCACTGAAGCTTTCTTT CASTSEALSGTEAFF TRBJ1-1 . . TRBV5-5
TGCGCCAGCAGCTACGGACTAGCGGGAGGCCGGAACCAAGAGACCCAGTACTTC CASSYGLAGGRNQETQYF TRBJ2-5 TRBD2 . TRBV5-1
TGCGCCAGCAGCCAAGTCCCCAGGGGGCAGACTTCAGGAAACACCATATATTTT CASSQVPRGQTSGNTIYF TRBJ1-3 TRBD1 . TRBV4-1
TGTGCCAGCAGCCAAGTCGGGAGCACAGATACGCAGTATTTT CASSQVGSTDTQYF TRBJ2-3 . few TRBV14
TGTGCCAGCAGTTACCCGGACAGGGTCGGTCAGCCCCAGCATTTT CASSYPDRVGQPQHF TRBJ1-5 TRBD1 . TRBV6-2/TRBV6-3
TGTGCCAGTAGCGACAGGGGGTTCGGGGAAGCTTTCTTT CASSDRGFGEAFF TRBJ1-1 TRBD1 . TRBV19
TGTGCCAGCAGCGTAGACGGGAGGGCCTGGGCCGGGGAGCTGTTTTTT CASSVDGRAWAGELFF TRBJ2-2 TRBD2 . TRBV9
TGTGCCAGCAGATCAGGGGGCCAAGGCTACACCTTC CASRSGGQGYTF TRBJ1-2 TRBD1 . TRBV6-5
TGTGCCAGCAGCGTCGGGGGGGCTAATGAAAAACTGTTTTTT CASSVGGANEKLFF TRBJ1-4 . few TRBV9
TGTGCCAGTAGTCACCTTCCCGGGACAGGGAAGGGTTTCCTCTTCTTCTATGGCTACACCTTC CASSHLPGTGKGFLFFYGYTF TRBJ1-2 TRBD1 . TRBV19
TGTGCCAGCAGGGGGACAGGCACTGAAAAACTGTTTTTT CASRGTGTEKLFF TRBJ1-4 TRBD1 few TRBV11-2
TGTGCCAGCAGCCCGACCAGACTTCAGACCCAGTACTTC CASSPTRLQTQYF TRBJ2-5 . many TRBV5-6
TGTGCCAGCAGCTTTTGGGACAGGGACCAAGAGACCCAGTACTTC CASSFWDRDQETQYF TRBJ2-5 TRBD1 . TRBV5-6
TGTGCCAGCAGCTTGGCCTTAGCGGAGAAGTATTTT CASSLALAEKYF TRBJ2-3 . . TRBV5-4
TGTGCCATCAGAGGACAGGGAACGGGTGGCTACACCTTC CAIRGQGTGGYTF TRBJ1-2 TRBD1 . TRBV10-3
TGTGCCACCCTCGGTCAGGGGACCTACGAGCAGTACTTC CATLGQGTYEQYF TRBJ2-7 . . TRBV27
TGTGCCAGCAGCTTTACTAGTTTGTACGAGCAGTACTTC CASSFTSLYEQYF TRBJ2-7 . . TRBV7-8
TGTGCCAGCAGTGAGGACAACTCTGGAAACACCATATATTTT CASSEDNSGNTIYF TRBJ1-3 . . TRBV6-4
TGTGCCAGCTCACCACCGGTCAGAAAAGAGACCCAGTACTTC CASSPPVRKETQYF TRBJ2-5 . . TRBV18
TGTGCCAGCTATAGACAGGGAAACTCCTACAATGAGCAGTTCTTC CASYRQGNSYNEQFF TRBJ2-1 TRBD1 . TRBV28
TGTGCCAGCAGCCAAGATCGGGAGTACGAGCAGTACTTC CASSQDREYEQYF TRBJ2-7 . . TRBV3-1/TRBV3-2
TGTGCCAGCAGCCTGGACAGAGCTACTAATGAAAAACTGTTTTTT CASSLDRATNEKLFF TRBJ1-4 . . TRBV7-9
TGTGCCAGCAGTCCTGGCGGGTACACTGAAGCTTTCTTT CASSPGGYTEAFF TRBJ1-1 . . TRBV6-6
TGTGCCAGCAGTCCGCGACAGGGCTCGTTACATGGCTACACCTTC CASSPRQGSLHGYTF TRBJ1-2 TRBD1 . TRBV27
TGTGCCAGCAGTCGCCGGGGGGGGGTAGATACGCAGTATTTT CASSRRGGVDTQYF TRBJ2-3 TRBD2 . TRBV6-5
TGTGCCAGCAGCTTGACAGGGGGAAGCTACGAGCAGTACTTC CASSLTGGSYEQYF TRBJ2-7 TRBD1 . TRBV7-9